This TCR beta chain is from a study of shared clonotypes between healthy human individuals. Naive CD8 cells lacked CD45RO, underwent positive selection for CCR7 and left out terminally differentiated effector memory CD45RA+ cells. V was clipped by 3 bases and J by 5 bases, with 14 bases between them. The CDR3 length is 14 residues. CDR1 and CDR2 from the germline V gene are SGDLS and YYNGEE. Assay used: immunoSEQ multiplex PCR; TCRdb lists only in-frame clones, some missing. The table lists about 2 million clones, about 95% of them singletons. The specimen sequenced was naive CD8+ T cells sorted from blood. The rearrangement links TRBV9 to TRBJ1-1; no clear D. The TCR sequence derives from a man younger than 35 in good health. The CDR3 spells CASSDDPSGTEAFF. In nucleotides, the CDR3 is TGTGCCAGCAGCGACGACCCTTCGGGTACTGAAGCTTTCTTT.